This T cell receptor beta chain was recovered during a study of OX40 agonist ivuxolimab in advanced cancers. TCRdb's copy holds only in-frame clones and misses some; the assay was immunoSEQ multiplex PCR. The profile shows 89,000 or so clones, about 90% of them singletons. Findings and caveats of the study: At doses 0.1 to 3.0 mg/kg, CD4+ and CD8+ clones expanded.

This clone came up once. Its antigen remains unknown. CDR1 is MNHEY and CDR2 is SVGAGI in the germline V gene. The CDR3 spans 13 residues. Trimming took 6 bases from V and 5 from J, leaving 11 bases between them. The genes are TRBV6-5 and TRBJ2-4; either TRBD1 or TRBD2 may supply D (5 bases each). The clonotype comes from an adult with an advanced solid tumor such as melanoma, head and neck, liver or kidney cancer. Sequenced here: CD4+ or CD8+ T cells sorted from blood, sampled in a trial of the OX40 agonist ivuxolimab. This CDR3 is CASRGDSQNIQYF. CDR3 DNA sequence: TGTGCCAGCAGGGGAGACAGCCAAAACATTCAGTACTTC.